This is a list of T cell receptor beta chains from one sample in a study of T cells in Graves' hyperthyroidism and ophthalmopathy. TCRdb redid the calling of the multiplex PCR reads with MiXCR, one entry per CDR3 protein. The sample lists 700,000 or so distinct CDR3 sequences; about 16% were seen once. Sequencing was performed on blood. The receptors were sampled from a man between 18 and 35 years old with Graves' hyperthyroidism. Both conserved end residues are part of each CDR3. A D gene is named only where the DNA matches it firmly. The size entry is marked missing in some rows and otherwise reads once, few, many or a size class.

TRBV11-1	TRBD1	many	TRBJ2-5	TGTGCCAGCAGCGGGACAGGGGGTCAAGAGACCCAGTACTTC	CASSGTGGQETQYF
TRBV28	.	few	TRBJ2-7	TGTGCCAGCAGTTTGGGTGAAGCGGACTACGAGCAGTACTTC	CASSLGEADYEQYF
TRBV4-3	.	.	TRBJ2-1	TGCGCCAGCAGCCGGAAGAATGAGCAGTTCTTC	CASSRKNEQFF
TRBV28	.	.	TRBJ1-1	TGTGCCAGCAGTTCTCGGCAGGGCCTAGACACTGAAGCTTTCTTT	CASSSRQGLDTEAFF
TRBV12-3/TRBV12-4	.	.	TRBJ1-1	TGTGCCAGCAGTCGAAGGTCGGCAGATTGGACTGAAGCTTTCTTT	CASSRRSADWTEAFF
TRBV28	TRBD1	many	TRBJ2-3	TGTGCCAGCAGTACACAGGGGGCAGGAACGCAGTATTTT	CASSTQGAGTQYF
TRBV14	.	many	TRBJ2-3	TGTGCCAGCAGCTCTGTATCCTCCACAGATACGCAGTATTTT	CASSSVSSTDTQYF
TRBV5-1	TRBD2	.	TRBJ2-7	TGCGCCAGCAGCGTCGGACTAGCGGGCCCCTCGGTTGAGCAGTACTTC	CASSVGLAGPSVEQYF
TRBV20-1	.	.	TRBJ1-4	TGCAGTGCTAGAGAGGAGCTGGGCGGTACAACTAATGAAAAACTGTTTTTT	CSAREELGGTTNEKLFF
TRBV7-9	.	many	TRBJ2-7	TGTGCCAGCAGCTTAGGGTTACACGAGCAGTACTTC	CASSLGLHEQYF
TRBV3-1	.	many	TRBJ2-7	TGTGCCAGCAGCCAAGGCGGGCTGGGGCTCTACGAGCAGTACTTC	CASSQGGLGLYEQYF
TRBV7-2	.	few	TRBJ1-4	TGTGCCAGCAGCTTAGGTCCCCAGGCTAATGAAAAACTGTTTTTT	CASSLGPQANEKLFF
TRBV20-1	.	few	TRBJ2-7	TGCAGTGCTAGTAGGGCGGGCCACTCCTACGAGCAGTACTTC	CSASRAGHSYEQYF
TRBV7-9	.	many	TRBJ1-1	TGTGCCAGCAGCTCCGACTCTAGGAACACTGAAGCTTTCTTT	CASSSDSRNTEAFF
TRBV2	.	many	TRBJ2-2	TGTGCCAGCAGCCCCGGGGCTCGGGGCGGGGAGCTGTTTTTT	CASSPGARGGELFF
TRBV27	TRBD1	few	TRBJ1-6	TGTGCCAGCAGTTTCCTCGGGACAGATAGACAGCGTAATTCACCCCTCCACTTT	CASSFLGTDRQRNSPLHF
TRBV3-1	.	many	TRBJ1-1	TGTGCCAGCAGCCAAGGACAGTTCCGAATGAACACTGAAGCTTTCTTT	CASSQGQFRMNTEAFF
TRBV3-1	.	many	TRBJ2-5	TGTGCCAGCAGCCAATTGGGGGAGACCCAGTACTTC	CASSQLGETQYF
TRBV5-5	TRBD2	few	TRBJ2-1	TGTGCCAGCAGCAACAATCGGAGACTAGCGGGCGAGCAGTTCTTC	CASSNNRRLAGEQFF
TRBV28	TRBD2	many	TRBJ2-7	TGTGCCAGCAGTACCTTAGCGGGGGTTTTCTACGAGCAGTACTTC	CASSTLAGVFYEQYF
TRBV20-1	TRBD2	many	TRBJ2-1	TGCAGTGCTAGAACTAGCGGGGCCACCTCCTACAATGAGCAGTTCTTC	CSARTSGATSYNEQFF
TRBV19	.	.	TRBJ2-4	TGTGCCAGTAGTATGGGGGGACTTTCAAACATTCAGTACTTC	CASSMGGLSNIQYF
TRBV15	.	.	TRBJ1-3	TGTGCCACCAGCAGAGCCTCCAGGGTTGGCGGAAACACCATATATTTT	CATSRASRVGGNTIYF
TRBV7-9	.	many	TRBJ2-3	TGTGCCAGCAGCTTAGGATTAGGTGGGAGAGCAGATACGCAGTATTTT	CASSLGLGGRADTQYF
TRBV11-3	TRBD1	many	TRBJ2-3	TGTGCCAGCAGCTTAGGAGTTAGGGGGCCGACAGATACGCAGTATTTT	CASSLGVRGPTDTQYF
TRBV11-1	TRBD2	.	TRBJ2-3	TGTGCCAGCAGCTCGTGGACTAGCGGGAGGTGGGCAGATACGCAGTATTTT	CASSSWTSGRWADTQYF
TRBV9	TRBD2	many	TRBJ2-3	TGTGCCAGCAGCGTAGGCGGGAGGGCCACAGATACGCAGTATTTT	CASSVGGRATDTQYF
TRBV28	TRBD2	few	TRBJ2-2	TGTGCCAGCAGTCTTTACCAGCCGGTGACTAGCGGGAGAAAGGGCGGGGAGCTGTTTTTT	CASSLYQPVTSGRKGGELFF
TRBV28	.	many	TRBJ1-1	TGTGCCAGCAGTTTATGGGGGGACACTGAAGCTTTCTTT	CASSLWGDTEAFF
TRBV4-1	.	.	TRBJ1-5	TGCGCCAGCAGCCAAGAAGGGGGGGGACGGCTGGGTCAGCCCCAGCATTTT	CASSQEGGGRLGQPQHF
TRBV28	.	many	TRBJ2-7	TGTGCCAGCAGTTTTGTAGAGGGGAGGTACGAGCAGTACTTC	CASSFVEGRYEQYF
TRBV7-9	.	few	TRBJ2-2	TGTGCCAGCAGCTATAATGCCGGGGAGCTGTTTTTT	CASSYNAGELFF
TRBV2	TRBD2	many	TRBJ2-3	TGTGCCAGCAGTGCATTCGCGGGAGTTTACACAGATACGCAGTATTTT	CASSAFAGVYTDTQYF
TRBV12-3/TRBV12-4	.	few	TRBJ2-6	TGTGCCAGCAGAACCCCTGGAGTCTCTGGGGCCAACGTCCTGACTTTC	CASRTPGVSGANVLTF
TRBV28	TRBD2	many	TRBJ2-1	TGTGCCAGCAGTGGGGCTAGCGGGGGTTACAATGAGCAGTTCTTC	CASSGASGGYNEQFF
TRBV19	.	.	TRBJ1-1	TGTGCCAGTAAGCGGAACACTGAAGCTTTCTTT	CASKRNTEAFF
TRBV12-3/TRBV12-4	.	many	TRBJ2-4	TGTGCCAGCAGTGTCAAAAACATTCAGTACTTC	CASSVKNIQYF
TRBV11-1	.	few	TRBJ2-2	TGTGCCAGCAGCTTAGCGTTGGGGGTTGGGGAGCTGTTTTTT	CASSLALGVGELFF
TRBV19	.	.	TRBJ2-3	TGTGCCAGTAGTATCCGCTTGAGGTCTGGCGGAGTACACACAGATACGCAGTATTTT	CASSIRLRSGGVHTDTQYF
TRBV6-1	TRBD1	many	TRBJ1-2	TGTGCCAGCAGCACAGGGGGCGCCTATGGCTACACCTTC	CASSTGGAYGYTF
TRBV11-2	.	many	TRBJ2-1	TGTGCCAGCAGCTTAGGGCCTGAGCAGTTCTTC	CASSLGPEQFF
TRBV7-2	TRBD1	.	TRBJ1-2	TGTGCCAGCAGCCCACCGGACAGGGTGGGTATCTATGGCTACACCTTC	CASSPPDRVGIYGYTF
TRBV4-2	TRBD2	.	TRBJ2-3	TGTGCCAGCAGCCGGGCCTCGTCGGCGGGGGGCACAGATACGCAGTATTTT	CASSRASSAGGTDTQYF
TRBV6-1	.	many	TRBJ2-7	TGTGCCAGCAGTCAAACAGGTGTCCTTTCCTACGAGCAGTACTTC	CASSQTGVLSYEQYF
TRBV29-1	.	.	TRBJ2-3	TGCAGCGTTGCTGTATCCGTAGAAACTAGCACAGATACGCAGTATTTT	CSVAVSVETSTDTQYF
TRBV7-9	TRBD1	many	TRBJ2-7	TGTGCCAGCAGTGGGACAGGGGGCGTGTACGAGCAGTACTTC	CASSGTGGVYEQYF